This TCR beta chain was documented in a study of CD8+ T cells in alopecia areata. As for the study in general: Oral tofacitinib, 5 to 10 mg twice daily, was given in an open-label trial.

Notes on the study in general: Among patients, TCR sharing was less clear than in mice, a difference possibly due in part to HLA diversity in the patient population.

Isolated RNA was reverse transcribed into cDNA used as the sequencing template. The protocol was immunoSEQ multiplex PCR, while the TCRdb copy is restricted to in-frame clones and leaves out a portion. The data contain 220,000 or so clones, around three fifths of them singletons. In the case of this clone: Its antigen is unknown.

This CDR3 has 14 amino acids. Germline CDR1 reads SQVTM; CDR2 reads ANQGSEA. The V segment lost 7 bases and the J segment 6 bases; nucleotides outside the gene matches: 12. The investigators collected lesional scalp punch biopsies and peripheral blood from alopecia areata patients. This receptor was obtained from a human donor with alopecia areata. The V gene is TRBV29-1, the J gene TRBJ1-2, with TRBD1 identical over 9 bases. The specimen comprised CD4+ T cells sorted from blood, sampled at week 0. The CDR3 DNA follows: TGCAGCGCCTGGGCCGGGGACAGGGATAATGGCTACACCTTC. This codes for CSAWAGDRDNGYTF.